Below, 28 T cell receptor beta chains from the same sample are listed, as sequenced in a study of cytomegalovirus exposure and HLA in healthy donors. The PCR made use of 60 Vbeta and 13 Jbeta primers. Sequencing used immunoSEQ multiplex PCR; TCRdb keeps in-frame clones, though not all of them. This table has around 100,000 clones, approximately 70% appearing once. Material for sequencing was PBMCs. The receptors stem from a woman aged 18-29 years in good health and CMV-seropositive.

This sequence joins TRBV4-1 and TRBJ2-1; D might be TRBD1 (6 bases). CDR3 length: 12 amino acids. Trimming shortened V by 8 bases and J by 2 bases, and 7 bases separated the two germline ends. Germline V gives CDR1 MGHRA, CDR2 YSYEKL. The DNA for the CDR3 is TGCGCCAGCGGGGGCCCCTACAATGAGCAGTTCTTC. It specifies CASGGPYNEQFF.

The rearrangement links TRBV7-9 to TRBJ2-1; 7 bases align to TRBD2. V shed 1 base, J shed 7 bases, and the junction held 7 bases outside the gene matches. Germline values: CDR1 SEHNR, CDR2 FQNEAQ (reference sequence). CDR3 length: 15 amino acids. In DNA form, the CDR3 reads TGTGCCAGCAGCTTAGAAGGGGTCGGGGGGAATGAGCAGTTCTTC. Encoded protein: CASSLEGVGGNEQFF.

The CDR3 sequence is CAWMSGLGTDTQYF. The CDR3 DNA reads as TGTGCCTGGATGAGTGGTCTTGGCACAGATACGCAGTATTTT. This chain connects TRBV30 to TRBJ2-3; D is unclear. CDR1 and CDR2 from the germline V gene are GTSNPN and SVGIG (reference sequence). V lost 4 bases and J 1 base, leaving 12 bases between the germline ends. This CDR3 is 14 amino acids long.

The chain joins TRBV13 to TRBJ2-3, with 8 nucleotides matching TRBD2. This CDR3 is built from 16 residues. Losses at the gene ends were 2 bases for V and 0 bases for J; bases not matched to a gene: 4. The germline CDR1 and CDR2 sequences are PRHDT and FYEKMQ (reference sequence). CDR3 sequence (DNA): TGTGCCAGCAGCTTAAGGGCTAGCGGGAGCACAGATACGCAGTATTTT. This encodes CASSLRASGSTDTQYF.

The chain combines TRBV7-2 with TRBJ1-1; D is unclear. Trimming left V 4 bases short and J 4 bases short, with 10 bases between. Germline V gene lookup returns CDR1 SGHTA and CDR2 FQGNSA. The CDR3 length is 13 residues. The CDR3 reads CASSYPEGTEAFF. CDR3 coding DNA: TGTGCCAGCAGCTACCCCGAGGGCACTGAAGCTTTCTTT. Full variable domain (outside the CDR3, taken from reference TRBV7-2 and TRBJ1-1): GAGVSQSPSNKVTEKGKDVELRCDPISGHTALYWYRQSLGQGLEFLIYFQGNSAPDKSGLPSDRFSAERTGGSVSTLTIQRTQQEDSAVYLCASSYPEGTEAFFGQGTRLTVV.

The V and J genes are TRBV7-6 and TRBJ2-7, with TRBD2 matching 10 bases. Germline trimming cut 5 bases from V and 5 bases from J; bases unmatched to any gene: 12. The germline gives CDR1 SGHVS, CDR2 FNYEAQ. The length of the CDR3 is 16 residues. The CDR3 DNA reads TGTGCCAGCAGCACCACCACCGGGACTAGCGACCACGAGCAGTACTTC. Protein sequence: CASSTTTGTSDHEQYF. The whole variable domain, remainder taken from reference TRBV7-6 and TRBJ2-7, is GAGVSQSPRYKVTKRGQDVALRCDPISGHVSLYWYRQALGQGPEFLTYFNYEAQQDKSGLPNDRFSAERPEGSISTLTIQRTEQRDSAMYRCASSTTTGTSDHEQYFGPGTRLTVT.

This clone was counted between two and nine times. The chain carries TRBV7-6 and TRBJ1-6; 8 nucleotides align to TRBD1. Trimming took 5 bases from V and 4 from J; bases not matched to a gene: 7. Per germline, CDR1 SGHVS and CDR2 FNYEAQ. This CDR3 region has 16 residues. The CDR3 here is CASSKGQGGYNSPLHF. As DNA, the CDR3 is TGTGCCAGCAGCAAAGGACAGGGAGGGTATAATTCACCCCTCCACTTT.

The rearrangement links TRBV4-3 to TRBJ1-2, with a tentative D call TRBD1 (5 bases). Deletions cut 0 bases from V and 6 bases from J, with 11 bases between. The germline gives CDR1 LGHNA, CDR2 YSLEER. The CDR3 loop spans 14 amino acids. CDR3 sequence reads: CASSQDRGWDGYTF. Written as DNA, the CDR3 is TGCGCCAGCAGCCAAGATAGGGGTTGGGATGGCTACACCTTC.

This rearrangement joins TRBV10-1 to TRBJ1-5; a weak D match, TRBD1 (5 bases). Trimming shortened V by 5 bases and J by 5 bases, and 7 bases separated the two germline ends. Germline values: CDR1 WNHNN, CDR2 SYGVQD (reference sequence). The CDR3 spans 12 residues. The CDR3 sequence is CASSPRDQPQHF. CDR3 coding DNA: TGCGCCAGCAGTCCCAGGGATCAGCCCCAGCATTTT.

This sequence joins TRBV19 and TRBJ2-7, with D tentatively TRBD2 (6 bases). The CDR3 has 15 residues. In germline, CDR1 is LNHDA, CDR2 SQIVND (reference sequence). Trimming pared 7 bases from V and 3 bases from J, leaving 19 bases between. The CDR3 DNA sequence: TGTGCCAGTACAAACGCCGGGACTTCACTCTACGAGCAGTACTTC. Its protein product is CASTNAGTSLYEQYF.

This clone was seen only a few times. The gene calls are TRBV29-1 and TRBJ2-3, with D unresolved. The ends were cut back, 3 bases at V and 0 bases at J, with 4 bases in the middle. The CDR3 runs 12 residues. The germline V gene has CDR1 SQVTM and CDR2 ANQGSEA. CDR3 nucleotide sequence: TGCAGCGTTGAGTCTAGCACAGATACGCAGTATTTT. Encoded protein: CSVESSTDTQYF.

This clone has just a few counts. The chain employs TRBV19 and TRBJ2-6; D is possibly TRBD2 (6 bases). This CDR3 contains 19 residues. The germline CDR1 and CDR2 sequences are LNHDA and SQIVND (reference sequence). Deletions cut 8 bases from V and 0 bases from J, with 23 bases between. CDR3 protein: CASRRTPGTSSSGANVLTF. Here the CDR3 DNA reads TGTGCCAGTCGCCGCACTCCCGGGACTTCTAGCTCTGGGGCCAACGTCCTGACTTTC.

This clone showed up just a few times. V usage is TRBV12-5 and J usage is TRBJ1-1; the D is unclear. The germline gives CDR1 LGHNT, CDR2 FRNRAP. This CDR3 is 18 amino acids long. V was trimmed by 0 bases and J by 1 base, leaving 18 bases between them. The CDR3 DNA follows: TGTGCTAGTGGTTTGGTACCATTTGATGTGAGGAAGAACACTGAAGCTTTCTTT. Amino acid sequence: CASGLVPFDVRKNTEAFF.

A word on this clone: Other nucleotide sequences from this sample produce the same CDR3. The chain combines TRBV7-2 with TRBJ2-7; 8 nucleotides line up with TRBD1. This CDR3 is 14 amino acids long. The ends lost 1 base at V and 4 bases at J; junction bases unmatched: 3. Germline loops: CDR1 SGHTA, CDR2 FQGNSA. The CDR3, as DNA: TGTGCCAGCAGCTTAGGTCAGGGGGCTTACGAGCAGTACTTC. It yields the protein CASSLGQGAYEQYF.

This clone was seen only once. The CDR3 region is CAWTSGLADTQYF. The DNA for the CDR3 is TGTGCCTGGACTAGCGGGCTAGCAGATACGCAGTATTTT. The genes are TRBV30 and TRBJ2-3, with 8 positions matching TRBD2. The CDR3 has 13 residues. The trim removed 4 bases at V and 4 bases at J, leaving 4 bases unmatched. Germline V gene lookup returns CDR1 GTSNPN and CDR2 SVGIG (reference sequence).

The CDR3 region has the DNA TGTGCCAGCACCACCTCGGGCAGGGCCGAGCAGTACTTC. It yields the protein CASTTSGRAEQYF. The gene calls are TRBV7-2 and TRBJ2-7; possibly TRBD1 for D (5 bases). Looked up from germline, CDR1 is SGHTA and CDR2 is FQGNSA. CDR3 size: 13 residues. The V and J ends lost 7 bases and 6 bases respectively, with 16 bases between them.

The genes are TRBV27 and TRBJ2-1; 7 bases match TRBD1. The CDR3 covers 15 residues. The germline gives CDR1 MNHEY, CDR2 SMNVEV (reference sequence). The V gene end was trimmed by 0 bases and the J gene end by 1 base; junction bases not matched to a gene: 0. This chain's CDR3 is CASSLSQGSYNEQFF. CDR3 sequence (DNA): TGTGCCAGCAGTTTATCACAGGGGTCCTACAATGAGCAGTTCTTC.

The chain is built from TRBV4-1 and TRBJ1-2, with D tentatively TRBD1 (5 bases). Germline values: CDR1 MGHRA, CDR2 YSYEKL. Trimming took off 0 bases at V and 4 bases at J, with 9 bases between the two ends. This CDR3 comprises 14 residues. The CDR3 here is CASSQDPQVYGYTF. The CDR3, as DNA: TGCGCCAGCAGCCAAGACCCACAGGTCTATGGCTACACCTTC.

The chain has TRBV6-5 and TRBJ2-6; weak D call: TRBD1 (5 bases). The CDR3 sequence is 13 residues long. V lost 10 bases to trimming and J lost 2 bases, with 9 bases between them. Germline CDR1 reads MNHEY; CDR2 reads SVGAGI. For the CDR3, the DNA is TGTGCCACCCTGACAGCTGGGGCCAACGTCCTGACTTTC. Its protein product is CATLTAGANVLTF.

A note on this clone: This sample also contains other DNA sequences that code for the same CDR3. The V and J genes are TRBV28 and TRBJ2-7; 10 nucleotides match TRBD1. The CDR3 consists of 15 residues. Germline CDR1 is MDHEN and CDR2 is SYDVKM. J was trimmed by 5 bases and V by 6 bases; bases with no gene match: 10. The chain's CDR3 is CASSQPGTGVHEQYF. The CDR3 nucleotides read TGTGCCAGCAGCCAACCCGGGACAGGGGTCCACGAGCAGTACTTC. Drawing the rest from reference TRBV28 and TRBJ2-7, the complete variable domain is DVKVTQSSRYLVKRTGEKVFLECVQDMDHENMFWYRQDPGLGLRLIYFSYDVKMKEKGDIPEGYSVSREKKERFSLILESASTNQTSMYLCASSQPGTGVHEQYFGPGTRLTVT.

V usage is TRBV7-6 and J usage is TRBJ2-7; TRBD2 aligns across 13 bases. The CDR3 has 19 amino acids. After removal of 5 bases from V and 0 bases from J, the junction contained 13 bases not matched to a gene. Germline V lookup: CDR1 SGHVS, CDR2 FNYEAQ. CDR3 nucleotide sequence: TGTGCCAGCAGCGGCCAACTAGCGGGAGGGCCCAACTACTCCTACGAGCAGTACTTC. This sequence encodes CASSGQLAGGPNYSYEQYF.

The chain links TRBV7-6 to TRBJ2-1; the match to TRBD2 covers 11 bases. The length of the CDR3 is 17 residues. Trimming cost V 0 bases and J 7 bases; bases outside gene matches: 8. Germline CDR1 SGHVS, CDR2 FNYEAQ. The CDR3 loop is CASSLASGRAGINEQFF. CDR3 coding DNA: TGTGCCAGCAGCTTAGCTAGCGGGAGGGCCGGGATTAATGAGCAGTTCTTC.

The CDR3 spells CASSPRLAGGPSGNEQFF. The CDR3 DNA reads TGTGCCAGCTCACCACGGCTAGCGGGAGGACCCTCGGGGAATGAGCAGTTCTTC. V usage is TRBV18 and J usage is TRBJ2-1, with 11 bases lining up with TRBD2. The CDR3 has 18 residues. Germline V gene data show CDR1 as KGHSH and CDR2 as LQKENI. V trimming: 1 base; J trimming: 7 bases; junction bases outside the gene matches: 12.

This chain connects TRBV7-6 to TRBJ1-4; tentatively, D is TRBD1 (5 bases). The CDR3 is made up of 16 amino acids. V dropped 1 base and J dropped 5 bases, with 14 bases sitting between them. In germline, CDR1 is SGHVS, CDR2 FNYEAQ. In DNA form, the CDR3 reads TGTGCCAGCAGCTTAGGAGGTACAGGCTTCAATGAAAAACTGTTTTTT. Translated: CASSLGGTGFNEKLFF.

This sequence joins TRBV28 and TRBJ1-2; D is perhaps TRBD1 (5 bases). There are 15 residues in the CDR3. Germline lookup yields CDR1 MDHEN and CDR2 SYDVKM. Trimming shortened V by 8 bases and J by 8 bases, and 24 bases separated the two germline ends. DNA of the CDR3: TGTGCCAGCGTACCTTTTGGGGGGTTTTCAGGGGGCTACACCTTC. This translates into CASVPFGGFSGGYTF.

The genes are TRBV7-9 and TRBJ2-1, with 9 bases lining up with TRBD1. Germline CDR1 reads SEHNR; CDR2 reads FQNEAQ (reference sequence). V shed 5 bases and J 3 bases; nucleotides not matched to a gene: 2. The length of the CDR3 is 14 residues. This CDR3 is CASSLGQGYNEQFF. The CDR3 DNA reads TGTGCCAGCAGCCTGGGACAGGGCTACAATGAGCAGTTCTTC.

This clone was detected only a few times. This chain links TRBV6-1 with TRBJ1-3; D remains ambiguous. Germline assignment: CDR1 MNHNS and CDR2 SASEGT. The CDR3 is 14 amino acids. V lost 3 bases to trimming and J lost 0 bases, with 6 bases between them. CDR3 DNA sequence: TGTGCCAGCAGTGACTTTTCCTCTGGAAACACCATATATTTT. Translated: CASSDFSSGNTIYF.

This clone turned up a few times. The chain uses TRBV4-3 and TRBJ2-7, with D maybe TRBD2 (5 bases). The CDR3 loop spans 14 amino acids. V was clipped by 0 bases and J by 3 bases, with 9 bases between them. In germline, CDR1 is LGHNA, CDR2 YSLEER. The CDR3 DNA is TGCGCCAGCAGCCAAGATTCCGGGATCTACGAGCAGTACTTC. Translating gives CASSQDSGIYEQYF.